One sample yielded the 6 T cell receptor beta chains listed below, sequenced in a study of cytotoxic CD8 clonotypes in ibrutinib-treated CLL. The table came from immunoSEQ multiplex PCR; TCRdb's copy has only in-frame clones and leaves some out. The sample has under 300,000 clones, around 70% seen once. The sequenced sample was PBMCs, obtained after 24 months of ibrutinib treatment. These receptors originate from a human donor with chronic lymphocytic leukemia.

This CDR3 is CASSHRKTSGVHNEQFF. The CDR3 coding sequence is TGTGCCAGCAGCCACCGCAAAACTAGCGGAGTTCACAATGAGCAGTTCTTC. The chain joins TRBV14 to TRBJ2-1, with 8 bases fitting TRBD2. The germline gives CDR1 SGHDN, CDR2 FVKESK. The CDR3 has 17 amino acids. J gave up 5 bases and V 3 bases, and 12 bases lay outside the gene matches.

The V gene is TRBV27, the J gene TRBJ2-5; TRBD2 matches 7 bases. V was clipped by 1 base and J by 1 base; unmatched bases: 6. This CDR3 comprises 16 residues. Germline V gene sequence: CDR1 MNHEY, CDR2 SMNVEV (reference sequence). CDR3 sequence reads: CASSLFTLAGQETQYF. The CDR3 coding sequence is TGTGCCAGCAGTTTATTCACTTTAGCGGGCCAAGAGACCCAGTACTTC.

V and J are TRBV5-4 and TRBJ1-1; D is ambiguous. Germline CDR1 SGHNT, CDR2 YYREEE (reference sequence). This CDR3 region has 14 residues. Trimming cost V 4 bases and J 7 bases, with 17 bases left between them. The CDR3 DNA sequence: TGTGCCAGCAGCCAGGACGTCTCCCAGGATGAAGCTTTCTTT. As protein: CASSQDVSQDEAFF. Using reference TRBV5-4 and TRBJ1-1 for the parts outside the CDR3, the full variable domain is ETGVTQSPTHLIKTRGQQVTLRCSSQSGHNTVSWYQQALGQGPQFIFQYYREEENGRGNFPPRFSGLQFPNYSSELNVNALELDDSALYLCASSQDVSQDEAFFGQGTRLTVV.

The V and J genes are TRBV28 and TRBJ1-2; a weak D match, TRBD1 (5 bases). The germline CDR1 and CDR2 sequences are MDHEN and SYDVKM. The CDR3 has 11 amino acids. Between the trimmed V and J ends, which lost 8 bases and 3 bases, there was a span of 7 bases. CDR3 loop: CASGGDYGYTF. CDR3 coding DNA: TGTGCCAGCGGGGGAGACTATGGCTACACCTTC.

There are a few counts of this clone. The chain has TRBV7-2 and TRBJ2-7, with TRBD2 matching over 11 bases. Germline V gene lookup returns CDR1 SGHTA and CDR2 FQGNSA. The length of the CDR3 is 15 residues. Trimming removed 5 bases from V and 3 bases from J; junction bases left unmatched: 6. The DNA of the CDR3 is TGTGCCAGCAGCCCGCGACTAGCGGGATACTACGAGCAGTACTTC. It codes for CASSPRLAGYYEQYF.

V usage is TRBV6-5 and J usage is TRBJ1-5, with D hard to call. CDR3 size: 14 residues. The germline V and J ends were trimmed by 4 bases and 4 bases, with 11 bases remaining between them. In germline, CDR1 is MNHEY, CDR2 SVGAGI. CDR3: CASSSRSGNQPQHF. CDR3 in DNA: TGTGCCAGCAGTTCGAGGAGCGGGAATCAGCCCCAGCATTTT.